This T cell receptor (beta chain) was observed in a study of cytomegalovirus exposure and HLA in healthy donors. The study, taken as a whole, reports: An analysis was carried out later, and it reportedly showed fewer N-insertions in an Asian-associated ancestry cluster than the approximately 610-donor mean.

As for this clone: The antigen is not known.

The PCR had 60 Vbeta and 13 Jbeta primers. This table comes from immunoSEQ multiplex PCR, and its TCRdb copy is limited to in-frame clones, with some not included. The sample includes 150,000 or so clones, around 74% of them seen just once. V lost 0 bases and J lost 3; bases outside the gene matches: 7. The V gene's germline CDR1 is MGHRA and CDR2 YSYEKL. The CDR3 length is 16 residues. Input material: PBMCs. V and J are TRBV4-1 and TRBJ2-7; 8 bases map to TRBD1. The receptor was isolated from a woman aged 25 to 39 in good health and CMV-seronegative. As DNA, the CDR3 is TGCGCCAGCAGCCAAGAAGGGACAGGAAGATACTACGAGCAGTACTTC. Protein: CASSQEGTGRYYEQYF.